This TCR beta chain emerged from a study of glioma-infiltrating T cells after dendritic cell vaccination. Regarding time point: after dendritic cell vaccination, including at tumor progression/relapse. Germline V gene data show CDR1 as KGHSH and CDR2 as LQKENI. V trimming: 3 bases; J trimming: 2 bases; junction bases outside the gene matches: 3. CDR3 size: 17 residues. Input was about 2 ug genomic DNA, or all available if less. Measured with immunoSEQ multiplex PCR; TCRdb has only the in-frame clones, and not every one. This table holds 50,000 to 65,000 clones, approximately 87% found once. The TCR was taken from a human donor with glioblastoma. Sequenced material: blood, taken after dendritic cell vaccination. The chain links TRBV18 to TRBJ2-3; 15 bases agree with TRBD2. The CDR3 region has the DNA TGTGCCAGCTCACCTGGACTAGCGGGGGGGACCACAGATACGCAGTATTTT. Translated: CASSPGLAGGTTDTQYF.